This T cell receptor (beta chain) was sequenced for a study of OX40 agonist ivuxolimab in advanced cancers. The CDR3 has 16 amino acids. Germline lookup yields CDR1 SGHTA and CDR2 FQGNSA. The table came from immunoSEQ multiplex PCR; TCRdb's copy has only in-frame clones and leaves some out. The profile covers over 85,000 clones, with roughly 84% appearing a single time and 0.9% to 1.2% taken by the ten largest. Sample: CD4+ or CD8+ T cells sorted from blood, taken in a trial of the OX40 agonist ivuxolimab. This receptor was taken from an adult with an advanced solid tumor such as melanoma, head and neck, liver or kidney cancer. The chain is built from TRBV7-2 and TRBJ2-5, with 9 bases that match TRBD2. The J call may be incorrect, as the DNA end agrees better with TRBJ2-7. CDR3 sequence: CASSLGASGDSYEQYF. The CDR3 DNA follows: TGTGCCAGCAGCTTAGGTGCTAGCGGGGACTCCTACGAGCAGTACTTC.